This TCR beta chain emerged from a study of T-cell reconstitution after alpha-beta-depleted transplantation in children. Unique molecular identifiers were incorporated when the TCRbeta library was constructed. In TCRdb, the PCR reads were re-called with MiXCR into one record per CDR3 protein. The repertoire holds around 370,000 distinct CDR3 sequences, with 10% as singletons. This CDR3 is 15 amino acids long. Between the trimmed V and J ends, which lost 0 bases and 6 bases, there was a span of 12 bases. Germline V gene data show CDR1 as LGHDT and CDR2 as YNNKEL (reference sequence). Sequences were derived from PBMCs from the stem cell graft donor, sampled from the stem cell graft. The TCR originated in a human donor who donated a stem cell graft to a child with acute lymphoblastic leukemia. The chain carries TRBV3-1 and TRBJ2-1; perhaps D is TRBD1 or TRBD2 (5 bases each). CDR3 residues: CASSQELVRGNEQFF. For the CDR3, the DNA is TGTGCCAGCAGCCAAGAACTAGTAAGGGGCAATGAGCAGTTCTTC.